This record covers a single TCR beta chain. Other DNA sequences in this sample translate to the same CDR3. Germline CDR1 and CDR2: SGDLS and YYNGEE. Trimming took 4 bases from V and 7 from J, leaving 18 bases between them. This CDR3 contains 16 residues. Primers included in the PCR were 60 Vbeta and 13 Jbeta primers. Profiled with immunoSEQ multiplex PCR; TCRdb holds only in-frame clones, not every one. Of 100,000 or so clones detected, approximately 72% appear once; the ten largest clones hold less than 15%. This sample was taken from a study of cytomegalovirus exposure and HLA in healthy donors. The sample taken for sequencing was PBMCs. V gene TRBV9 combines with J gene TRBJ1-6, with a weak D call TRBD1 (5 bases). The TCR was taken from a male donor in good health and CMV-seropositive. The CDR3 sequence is CASSPGGGRGNSPLHF. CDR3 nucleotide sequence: TGTGCCAGCAGCCCGGGGGGGGGAAGAGGAAATTCACCCCTCCACTTT.